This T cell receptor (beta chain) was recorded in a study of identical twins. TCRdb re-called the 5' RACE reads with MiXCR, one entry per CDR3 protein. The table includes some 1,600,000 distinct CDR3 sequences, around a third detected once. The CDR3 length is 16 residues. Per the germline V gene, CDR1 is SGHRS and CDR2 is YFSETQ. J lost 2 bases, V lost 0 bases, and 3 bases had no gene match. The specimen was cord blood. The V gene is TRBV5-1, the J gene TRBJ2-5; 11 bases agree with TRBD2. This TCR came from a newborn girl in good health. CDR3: CASSLVSSGGQETQYF. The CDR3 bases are TGCGCCAGCAGCTTGGTGTCTAGCGGGGGGCAAGAGACCCAGTACTTC.